Sequencing of this TCR beta chain was carried out in a study of cytomegalovirus exposure and HLA in healthy donors. Whole-study findings and limits: Researchers reported in a later analysis that common viral pathogens appeared linked to several top clusters. In a later analysis, DRB1 alleles had the most associated TCRs; HLA-C alleles the fewest.

With respect to this clone: Its specificity is unknown.

PCR was performed using 60 Vbeta and 13 Jbeta primers. The repertoire was sequenced with immunoSEQ multiplex PCR; TCRdb's copy has only in-frame clones and lacks some. The sample features approximately 120,000 clones, with about 2.5% in its top ten. Trimming removed 5 bases from V and 2 bases from J, with 15 bases in between. This CDR3 has 15 residues. Germline CDR1 is SGHRS and CDR2 is YFSETQ. Sample: PBMCs. The TCR was taken from a young man in good health and CMV-seronegative. The chain joins TRBV5-1 to TRBJ2-3, with D perhaps TRBD2 (6 bases). The CDR3 sequence: CASRSRDSYTDTQYF. CDR3 nucleotides: TGCGCCAGCAGGTCCCGGGACTCCTACACAGATACGCAGTATTTT. Combining the CDR3 with reference TRBV5-1 and TRBJ2-3 gives the whole variable domain KAGVTQTPRYLIKTRGQQVTLSCSPISGHRSVSWYQQTPGQGLQFLFEYFSETQRNKGNFPGRFSGRQFSNSRSEMNVSTLELGDSALYLCASRSRDSYTDTQYFGPGTRLTVL.